These 10 T cell receptor beta chains were all obtained from the same sample, sequenced in a study of blood T cell repertoires in COVID-19. TCRdb keeps only in-frame clones here, not all; method: immunoSEQ multiplex PCR. The sample records around 150,000 clones, 82% being singletons. The sequenced material came from peripheral blood. These receptors were obtained from a woman in her forties with COVID-19, enrolled during active disease.

The J gene is TRBJ2-2, the V gene TRBV7-2; 7 positions agree with TRBD2. The ends lost 4 bases at V and 2 bases at J; junction bases unmatched: 7. CDR3 length: 16 residues. Germline V gene sequence: CDR1 SGHTA, CDR2 FQGNSA. This CDR3 reads CASSSSGTINTGELFF. DNA of the CDR3: TGTGCCAGCAGCTCCTCCGGGACTATTAACACCGGGGAGCTGTTTTTT.

This chain connects TRBV11-2 to TRBJ2-1; the D is unclear. CDR3 length: 12 residues. V was shortened by 1 base and J by 12 bases, with 10 bases between the two germline ends. CDR1 and CDR2 (germline): SGHAT, FQNNGV. CDR3 protein: CASSLVSSVQFF. CDR3 bases: TGTGCCAGCAGCTTAGTTAGCAGCGTGCAGTTCTTC.

The chain recombines TRBV6-6 with TRBJ2-3; 8 nucleotides match TRBD1. Germline V gene data show CDR1 as MNHNY and CDR2 as SVGAGI (reference sequence). Trimming took 6 bases from V and 1 from J; bases not matched to a gene: 6. The CDR3 sequence is 15 residues long. The CDR3 reads CASRYGQGGTDTQYF. For the CDR3, the DNA is TGTGCCAGCAGGTACGGACAGGGTGGCACAGATACGCAGTATTTT.

The rearrangement links TRBV27 to TRBJ2-5, with a possible D match to TRBD2 (5 bases). Germline V lookup: CDR1 MNHEY, CDR2 SMNVEV (reference sequence). This CDR3 is built from 15 residues. The ends were cut back, 2 bases at V and 1 base at J, with 11 bases in the middle. CDR3: CASSLQAVSQETQYF. The DNA of the CDR3 is TGTGCCAGCAGTTTACAAGCGGTCTCCCAAGAGACCCAGTACTTC.

The chain carries TRBV3-1 (or the pseudogene TRBV3-2) and TRBJ2-3; TRBD2 is a possible D gene (6 bases). V lost 3 bases and J lost 2, with 12 bases in between. From germline, CDR1 is LGHDT and CDR2 YNNKEL (reference sequence). CDR3 length: 15 amino acids. In nucleotides, the CDR3 is TGTGCCAGCAGCCAGCCGGCGGGATACACAGATACGCAGTATTTT. It codes for CASSQPAGYTDTQYF.

J is TRBJ2-2 and V is TRBV5-4; a possible D gene is TRBD1 (5 bases). Trimming took 4 bases from V and 4 from J, leaving 14 bases between them. The CDR3 is made up of 15 amino acids. CDR1 and CDR2 from the germline V gene are SGHNT and YYREEE (reference sequence). The CDR3 is CASSPWGSTTGELFF. The DNA of the CDR3 is TGTGCCAGCAGCCCTTGGGGCTCCACCACCGGGGAGCTGTTTTTT.

The rearrangement uses TRBV27 and TRBJ1-1; D is uncertain. CDR1 MNHEY and CDR2 SMNVEV come from the germline V gene (reference sequence). The CDR3 extends over 13 amino acids. V gave up 2 bases and J gave up 4 bases, with 8 bases separating them. The CDR3 region is CASSLGSLTEAFF. The CDR3 bases are TGTGCCAGCAGTTTAGGGAGTCTCACTGAAGCTTTCTTT.

The chain carries TRBV5-6 and TRBJ1-1, with D unresolved. In germline, CDR1 is SGHDT, CDR2 YYEEEE. The CDR3 is 12 residues long. The V gene lost 0 bases and the J gene lost 3 bases, with 3 bases spanning the gap. The CDR3 loop reads CASSLAHTEAFF. CDR3 sequence (DNA): TGTGCCAGCAGCTTGGCTCACACTGAAGCTTTCTTT.

V is TRBV18 and J is TRBJ2-1, with 8 bases lining up with TRBD1. J lost 8 bases, V lost 4 bases, and 13 bases had no gene match. Germline lookup yields CDR1 KGHSH and CDR2 LQKENI. The CDR3 loop spans 16 amino acids. The CDR3 region is CASSQNVGQGRDEQFF. CDR3 nucleotide sequence: TGTGCCAGCTCACAGAATGTTGGACAGGGTAGGGATGAGCAGTTCTTC. Combining the CDR3 with reference TRBV18 and TRBJ2-1 gives the whole variable domain NAGVMQNPRHLVRRRGQEARLRCSPMKGHSHVYWYRQLPEEGLKFMVYLQKENIIDESGMPKERFSAEFPKEGPSILRIQQVVRGDSAAYFCASSQNVGQGRDEQFFGPGTRLTVL.

The chain recombines TRBV5-4 with TRBJ2-5, with D tentatively TRBD2 (7 bases). There are 16 residues in the CDR3. Trimming stripped 4 bases from V and 4 bases from J, with 20 bases between. Germline lookup yields CDR1 SGHNT and CDR2 YYREEE (reference sequence). The chain's CDR3 is CASSAGSGGPGETQYF. CDR3 sequence (DNA): TGTGCCAGCAGCGCCGGATCCGGGGGGCCGGGAGAGACCCAGTACTTC.